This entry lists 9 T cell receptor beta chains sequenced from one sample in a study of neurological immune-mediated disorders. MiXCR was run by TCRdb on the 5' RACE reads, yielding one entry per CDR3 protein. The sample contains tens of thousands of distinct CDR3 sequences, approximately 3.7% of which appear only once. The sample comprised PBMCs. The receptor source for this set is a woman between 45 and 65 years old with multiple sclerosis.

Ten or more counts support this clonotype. The CDR3 spells CASSGDGNYGYTF. DNA of the CDR3: TGTGCCAGCAGTGGGGACGGTAACTATGGCTACACCTTC. The chain recombines TRBV12-3 or TRBV12-4 with TRBJ1-2; D might be TRBD1 (5 bases). Trimming cost V 5 bases and J 1 base, with 8 bases left between them. This CDR3 is 13 amino acids long.

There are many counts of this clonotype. Written as DNA, the CDR3 is TGTGCCATCAAAAGGGACTCCTCGCGGGAGCCCCAGCATTTT. As protein: CAIKRDSSREPQHF. This sequence joins TRBV10-3 and TRBJ1-5, with D possibly TRBD1 on 5 matching bases. CDR1 is ENHRY, CDR2 SYGVKD, per germline. This CDR3 comprises 14 residues. The germline V and J ends were trimmed by 7 bases and 8 bases, with 18 bases remaining between them.

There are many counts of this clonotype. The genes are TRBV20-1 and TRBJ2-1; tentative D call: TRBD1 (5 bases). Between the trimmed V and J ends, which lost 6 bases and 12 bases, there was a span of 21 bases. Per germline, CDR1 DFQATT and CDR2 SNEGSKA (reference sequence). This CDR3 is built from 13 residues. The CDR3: CSAQPLGPEPQFF. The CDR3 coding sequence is TGCAGTGCCCAACCCCTGGGGCCGGAACCGCAGTTCTTC.

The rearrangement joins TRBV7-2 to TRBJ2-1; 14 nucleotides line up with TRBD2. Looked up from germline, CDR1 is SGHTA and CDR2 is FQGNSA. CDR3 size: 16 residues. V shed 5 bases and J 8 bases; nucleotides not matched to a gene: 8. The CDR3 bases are TGTGCCAGCAGCCCGGAAGGGACTAGCGGGAGATATGAGCAGTTCTTC. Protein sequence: CASSPEGTSGRYEQFF.

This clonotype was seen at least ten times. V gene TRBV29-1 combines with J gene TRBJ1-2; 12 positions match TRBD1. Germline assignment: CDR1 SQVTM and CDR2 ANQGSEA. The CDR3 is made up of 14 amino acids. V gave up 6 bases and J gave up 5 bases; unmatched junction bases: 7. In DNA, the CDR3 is TGCAGCGTACTCGGGACAGGGGGCGAATATGGCTACACCTTC. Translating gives CSVLGTGGEYGYTF.

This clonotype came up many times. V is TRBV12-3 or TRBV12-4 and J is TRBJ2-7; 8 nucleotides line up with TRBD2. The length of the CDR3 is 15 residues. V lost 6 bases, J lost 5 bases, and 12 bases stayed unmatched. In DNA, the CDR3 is TGTGCCAGCAGAACGAGCGGGAGACGGATTGACGAGCAGTACTTC. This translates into CASRTSGRRIDEQYF.

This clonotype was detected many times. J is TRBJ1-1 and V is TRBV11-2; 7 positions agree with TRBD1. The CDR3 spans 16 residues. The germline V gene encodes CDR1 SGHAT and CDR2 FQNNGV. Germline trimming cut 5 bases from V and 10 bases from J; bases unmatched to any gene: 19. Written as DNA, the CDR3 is TGTGCCAGCAGCCGTAATAACAGGGGCAAAAGCGCTCGAGCTTTCTTT. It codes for CASSRNNRGKSARAFF.

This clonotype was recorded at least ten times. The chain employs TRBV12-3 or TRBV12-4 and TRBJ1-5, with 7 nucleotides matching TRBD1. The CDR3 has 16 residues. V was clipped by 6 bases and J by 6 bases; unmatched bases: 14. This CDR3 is CASSRPAQGIGQPQHF. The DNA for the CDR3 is TGTGCCAGCAGCCGACCCGCACAGGGGATCGGTCAGCCCCAGCATTTT.

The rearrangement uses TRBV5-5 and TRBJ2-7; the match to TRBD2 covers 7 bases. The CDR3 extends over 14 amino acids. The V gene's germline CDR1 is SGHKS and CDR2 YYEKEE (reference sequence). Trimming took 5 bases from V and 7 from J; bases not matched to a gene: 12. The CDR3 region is CASRPRREAKEQYF. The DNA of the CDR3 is TGTGCCAGCAGACCCCGACGGGAGGCAAAAGAGCAGTACTTC.